This T cell receptor beta chain is drawn from a study of blood T cell repertoires in COVID-19. On the study more broadly: COVID-19 samples from acute and convalescent phases originated in the United States, Italy and Spain. PBMCs, B-cell-depleted T cells, or T cells were the source of the cDNA or gDNA that made up the material.

This clone was counted between two and nine times. As handled by the study authors: Cell counts per sample came from amplifying reference gene primers. Profiled with immunoSEQ multiplex PCR; TCRdb holds only in-frame clones, not every one. D and trimming were read from the DNA, whereas the V and J calls and clone size are those reported in that table. This table holds fewer than 200,000 clones, roughly 82% found once. The sequencing sample was made of peripheral blood. The source of this sequence is a woman in her seventies with acute or convalescent COVID-19.

CDR3 residues: CATSRDRGGGSGNTIYF. The CDR3 DNA follows: TGTGCCACCAGCAGAGATAGAGGCGGGGGCTCTGGAAACACCATATATTTT. The chain links TRBV15 to TRBJ1-3, with a tentative D call TRBD1 (5 bases). Between the trimmed V and J ends, which lost 0 bases and 0 bases, there was a span of 12 bases. The germline gives CDR1 LNHNV, CDR2 YYDKDF (reference sequence). The CDR3 extends over 17 amino acids.